The 16 T cell receptor beta chains reported below all come from one sample, sequenced in a study of T-cell reconstitution after alpha-beta-depleted transplantation in children. The authors prepared the TCRbeta library with unique molecular identifiers. In TCRdb, the PCR reads were re-called with MiXCR into one record per CDR3 protein. The sample shows almost 400,000 distinct CDR3 sequences, roughly 22% of them seen only once. Sequences were derived from PBMCs from the stem cell graft donor, sampled from the stem cell graft. The receptors come from a human donor who donated a stem cell graft to a child with acute myeloid leukemia.

This clonotype was seen at least ten times. V gene TRBV12-3 or TRBV12-4 combines with J gene TRBJ2-1; TRBD1 agrees at 10 bases. CDR3 size: 13 residues. The V segment lost 9 bases and the J segment 3 bases; nucleotides outside the gene matches: 2. The CDR3 spells CASRDRGYNEQFF. DNA of the CDR3: TGTGCCAGTAGGGACAGGGGCTACAATGAGCAGTTCTTC.

The V and J genes are TRBV28 and TRBJ1-1, with D perhaps matching TRBD1 (5 bases). Germline V gene lookup returns CDR1 MDHEN and CDR2 SYDVKM. Trimming shortened V by 6 bases and J by 2 bases, and 19 bases separated the two germline ends. The CDR3 extends over 16 amino acids. In DNA form, the CDR3 reads TGTGCCAGCAGAGCCCCGGGACGGTTAACTAACACTGAAGCTTTCTTT. Protein: CASRAPGRLTNTEAFF.

This clonotype was detected only a few times. This rearrangement joins TRBV6-5 to TRBJ2-7; 10 bases match TRBD2. Trimming removed 4 bases from V and 3 bases from J; junction bases left unmatched: 0. Germline values: CDR1 MNHEY, CDR2 SVGAGI. The CDR3 has 13 amino acids. Written as DNA, the CDR3 is TGTGCCAGCAGTTGGACTAGCGGCTACGAGCAGTACTTC. Translating gives CASSWTSGYEQYF.

This clonotype was found a few times. The CDR3 here is CASSLGRPVLRDLSYNEQFF. The CDR3 nucleotides read TGTGCCAGCAGCCTGGGACGGCCCGTACTTCGGGACCTCTCCTACAATGAGCAGTTCTTC. This sequence joins TRBV11-1 and TRBJ2-1; D may match TRBD1 or TRBD2 (5 bases each). This CDR3 contains 20 residues. The germline CDR1 and CDR2 sequences are SGHAT and FQDESV (reference sequence). V gave up 5 bases and J gave up 0 bases, with 26 bases separating them.

To note about this clonotype: One base away lies a much larger clone, so this may be a sequencing read error. The chain combines TRBV6-5 with TRBJ2-3; the D is unclear. CDR1 and CDR2 from the germline V gene are MNHEY and SVGAGI. The CDR3 is made up of 11 amino acids. CDR3 in DNA: TGTGCCAGCAGTTACACAGATACGAAGTATTTT. This gives the protein CASSYTDTKYF.

CDR3 protein: CSASQAYNEQFF. The CDR3 DNA sequence: TGCAGTGCTAGCCAGGCCTACAATGAGCAGTTCTTC. The V gene is TRBV20-1, the J gene TRBJ2-1; no reliable D call. Trimming removed 3 bases from V and 2 bases from J, with 5 bases in between. From germline, CDR1 is DFQATT and CDR2 SNEGSKA (reference sequence). CDR3 length: 12 residues.

The chain employs TRBV29-1 and TRBJ1-5; D uncertain. With 7 bases removed from V and 5 bases from J, the gap between germline ends came to 15 bases. The germline V gene has CDR1 SQVTM and CDR2 ANQGSEA. There are 13 residues in the CDR3. The CDR3 nucleotides read TGCAGCGCACAGTTCGGTGCCCATCAGCCCCAGCATTTT. Translated: CSAQFGAHQPQHF. Using reference TRBV29-1 and TRBJ1-5 for the parts outside the CDR3, the full variable domain is SAVISQKPSRDICQRGTSLTIQCQVDSQVTMMFWYRQQPGQSLTLIATANQGSEATYESGFVIDKFPISRPNLTFSTLTVSNMSPEDSSIYLCSAQFGAHQPQHFGDGTRLSIL.

The J gene is TRBJ1-5, the V gene TRBV6-1, with 7 bases that match TRBD1. The junction had 6 bases not matched to a gene; V was cut back by 6 bases and J by 1 base. The length of the CDR3 is 15 residues. Germline CDR1 is MNHNS and CDR2 is SASEGT. CDR3 loop: CASRVDRVSNQPQHF. CDR3 DNA sequence: TGTGCCAGCAGGGTCGACAGGGTGAGCAATCAGCCCCAGCATTTT.

V and J are TRBV11-2 and TRBJ2-7, with 11 positions matching TRBD2. Germline CDR1 is SGHAT and CDR2 is FQNNGV. Trimming cost V 1 base and J 2 bases; bases outside gene matches: 1. The CDR3 totals 15 residues. The CDR3 DNA sequence: TGTGCCAGCAGCTTAGGGGGACTAGCGGCCTACGAGCAGTACTTC. Its translation: CASSLGGLAAYEQYF.

The chain has TRBV7-3 and TRBJ2-2, with D unclear. This CDR3 has 14 amino acids. V lost 2 bases, J lost 1 base, and 5 bases lay in between. In germline, CDR1 is SGHTA, CDR2 FQGTGA. The CDR3 protein is CASSLQMNTGELFF. CDR3 nucleotide sequence: TGTGCCAGCAGCTTACAGATGAACACCGGGGAGCTGTTTTTT.

The table lists this clonotype with a few counts. The chain employs TRBV12-3 or TRBV12-4 and TRBJ2-4; D perhaps matches TRBD1 (6 bases). Trimming stripped 1 base from V and 1 base from J, with 8 bases between. CDR3 length: 15 residues. The CDR3 DNA follows: TGTGCCAGCAGTTTAGTTGGGGGCGCCAAAAACATTCAGTACTTC. Protein product: CASSLVGGAKNIQYF.

CDR3 loop: CASTLTGGQETQYF. CDR3 sequence (DNA): TGTGCCAGCACCTTAACAGGGGGCCAAGAGACCCAGTACTTC. The chain couples TRBV12-3 or TRBV12-4 to TRBJ2-5; 8 bases align to TRBD1. The length of the CDR3 is 14 residues. Losses at the gene ends were 7 bases for V and 1 base for J; bases not matched to a gene: 5.

This clonotype appeared many times. The chain employs TRBV6-5 and TRBJ2-1; 10 nucleotides match TRBD2. The CDR3 runs 16 residues. Germline V CDR1 and CDR2: MNHEY, SVGAGI. The V segment lost 2 bases and the J segment 5 bases; nucleotides outside the gene matches: 6. CDR3 coding DNA: TGTGCCAGCAGTTACGTTCTAGCGGGAGTCAACAATGAGCAGTTCTTC. Encoded protein: CASSYVLAGVNNEQFF.

This clonotype was observed a handful of times. This rearrangement joins TRBV12-3 or TRBV12-4 to TRBJ1-1; the D gene is possibly TRBD1 (6 bases). Trimming removed 6 bases at V and 1 base at J, with 12 bases between. The CDR3 runs 14 residues. The CDR3 DNA sequence: TGTGCCAGCAGGGCGGGACACACGAACACTGAAGCTTTCTTT. Its translation is CASRAGHTNTEAFF.

This clonotype has only a few counts. The CDR3 DNA reads TGTGCCAGCAGTTTAGCACCCAGGGGAGCGGCCCAGCCCCAGCATTTT. Protein product: CASSLAPRGAAQPQHF. The chain is built from TRBV12-3 or TRBV12-4 and TRBJ1-5; maybe TRBD1 (6 bases). Trimming cost V 0 bases and J 7 bases, with 16 bases left between them. The CDR3 has 16 amino acids.

The chain employs TRBV20-1 and TRBJ2-3, with 8 bases that match TRBD2. The germline gives CDR1 DFQATT, CDR2 SNEGSKA (reference sequence). The CDR3 runs 13 residues. The V segment lost 6 bases and the J segment 5 bases; nucleotides outside the gene matches: 7. CDR3 DNA sequence: TGCAGTGCCAAAGCGGGAGCCAGAGATACGCAGTATTTT. Its protein is CSAKAGARDTQYF.